This T cell receptor (beta chain) was retrieved from a study of blood T cell repertoires in COVID-19. Study-level background: Sources were T cells, B-cell-depleted T cells, or PBMCs; the material itself was cDNA or gDNA.

Those who participated ranged in age from roughly 18 to 100 years and resided in approximately 23 US areas. Participants reported their clinical history, and cohort assignment relied on those reports. As processed by the authors: Amplified reference gene primers provided the basis for estimating nucleated cell counts. Only in-frame clones appear in the TCRdb table, and some are missing; sequencing was by immunoSEQ multiplex PCR. The V and J calls and clone size come from that table; D and trimming were worked out from the DNA. The data contain over 250,000 clones, more than 75% of them seen just once; the ten biggest clones take up 5.3%. The V gene end was trimmed by 3 bases and the J gene end by 5 bases; junction bases not matched to a gene: 12. CDR3 length equals 16 residues. Germline CDR1 SNHLY, CDR2 FYNNEI.

The source is a woman in her 30s who had recovered from COVID-19. The sequenced material came from PBMCs or T cells enriched from blood (not recorded which). The chain uses TRBV2 and TRBJ2-7; TRBD1 aligns across 8 bases. The CDR3 DNA is TGTGCCAGCAGTGAGGGGTGGCGGACAGGGCTAAACGAGCAGTACTTC. This encodes CASSEGWRTGLNEQYF. The entire variable domain, with the rest obtained from reference TRBV2 and TRBJ2-7, is as follows: EPEVTQTPSHQVTQMGQEVILRCVPISNHLYFYWYRQILGQKVEFLVSFYNNEISEKSEIFDDQFSVERPDGSNFTLKIRSTKLEDSAMYFCASSEGWRTGLNEQYFGPGTRLTVT.